A selection of T cell receptor beta chains follows, all from one sample in a study of blood T cell repertoires in COVID-19. Some clones are missing from TCRdb's copy, which holds only in-frame ones; the method was immunoSEQ multiplex PCR. The sample shows about 220,000 clones, 80% of them seen only once. Material for sequencing was peripheral blood. These receptors were obtained from a human donor in a cohort sampled during active COVID-19. Both conserved end residues are trimmed from each CDR3. Fields, in order: V gene, J gene, CDR3 protein.

TRBV18,TRBJ1-3,ASSKSQGPSGNTIY
TRBV7-9,TRBJ2-5,ASSLVSGAQY
TRBV28,TRBJ1-2,ASSSPGTNYGYT
TRBV6-2/TRBV6-3,TRBJ2-1,ASSYGGAGYNEQF
TRBV6-5,TRBJ1-4,ASSDRGNEKLF
TRBV6-1,TRBJ1-2,ASSESPTAPYGYT
TRBV5-4,TRBJ1-6,ASSLGRQGQSPLH
TRBV19,TRBJ1-5,ASSPPGSSRNQPQH
TRBV9,TRBJ1-2,ASSERGIYGYT
TRBV6-5,TRBJ1-5,ASRLGRGNQPQH
TRBV4-2,TRBJ1-6,ASSQDNRGRTAHH
TRBV28,TRBJ1-5,ASSQDRGSNQPQH
TRBV5-1,TRBJ2-2,ASSWGQGTGELF
TRBV5-4,TRBJ1-2,ASSFGTALNYGYT
TRBV28,TRBJ1-2,ASRWPPGQGYGYT
TRBV5-1,TRBJ1-1,ASSPGTANTEAF
TRBV28,TRBJ1-4,ASSIPRGSNEKLF
TRBV28,TRBJ1-5,ASVMGTANQPQH
TRBV10-3,TRBJ1-6,AITTGQQYSPLH
TRBV11-2,TRBJ2-2,ASSVFRDTGELF
TRBV4-2,TRBJ2-2,ASSQDIDGTTNTGELF
TRBV20-1,TRBJ2-7,SAGQGHEQY
TRBV29-1,TRBJ2-4,SVGRDGNIQY
TRBV7-2,TRBJ2-3,ASSLAASGKSDTQY
TRBV5-1,TRBJ2-2,ASSWAGQGFTGELF
TRBV5-4,TRBJ1-1,ASSGTGGSEAF